This TCR beta chain was retrieved from a study of CD8 T cells in ankylosing spondylitis. It was by quantitative 5'-RACE with molecular barcodes that TCR beta libraries were made. TCRdb reprocessed the 5' RACE reads via MiXCR and lists one record per CDR3 protein. The sample includes about 220,000 distinct CDR3 sequences, approximately 20% of them seen just once. About this clonotype itself: Its specificity is unknown.

Whole-study results and caveats: A subset of motif variants has previously been described in the synovial fluid and blood of reactive arthritis. Blood from ankylosing spondylitis patients appeared to carry a characteristic roughly 8-variant TCR beta motif. Clones tied to disease were said to be significantly enriched in matched ankylosing spondylitis synovial fluid. Clones linked to disease, bearing a CD8+ phenotype, were relatively rare in peripheral blood.

The V segment lost 11 bases and the J segment 5 bases; nucleotides outside the gene matches: 6. This CDR3 comprises 13 residues. The germline V gene has CDR1 SGHTA and CDR2 FQGTGA. This rearrangement joins TRBV7-3 to TRBJ2-1; 10 bases align to TRBD1. The clonotype originates from a male donor with ankylosing spondylitis. Material: blood, either unsorted or a sorted T cell fraction (not recorded which). For the CDR3, the DNA is TGTGCCCACAGGGACAGGGGTAACAATGAGCAGTTCTTC. It is translated as CAHRDRGNNEQFF. The entire variable domain, with the rest obtained from reference TRBV7-3 and TRBJ2-1, is as follows: GAGVSQTPSNKVTEKGKYVELRCDPISGHTALYWYRQSLGQGPEFLIYFQGTGAADDSGLPNDRFFAVRPEGSVSTLKIQRTERGDSAVYLCAHRDRGNNEQFFGPGTRLTVL.